Presented here are 26 T cell receptor beta chains from one specimen sequenced in a study of T-cell reconstitution after alpha-beta-depleted transplantation in children. Antigen specificity for these receptors is unknown. Molecular barcoding with unique molecular identifiers was used for the TCRbeta library. TCRdb processed the PCR reads anew with MiXCR; each CDR3 protein has one entry. The sample shows about 32,000 distinct CDR3 sequences, 5.5% to 8% of them seen only once. General observations from the study: About two months after transplant, alpha-beta T cells reportedly came from several hundred expanded graft clones.

This specimen consisted of peripheral blood, obtained 60 days after TCRalphabeta/CD19-depleted stem cell transplant. The receptors originated from a child under two years old who had a stem cell transplant for acute myeloid leukemia, so the T cells may come from the graft donor.

This clonotype appeared many times. The chain employs TRBV12-3 or TRBV12-4 and TRBJ2-7; perhaps D is TRBD1 or TRBD2 (5 bases each). CDR3 length: 15 residues. The ends were cut back, 5 bases at V and 0 bases at J, with 14 bases in the middle. The CDR3 protein is CASSPRDGSSYEQYF. The CDR3 bases are TGTGCCAGCAGTCCAAGGGACGGTAGCTCCTACGAGCAGTACTTC.

The table lists this clonotype with many counts. The rearrangement links TRBV5-5 to TRBJ2-7; D not certain. The V end lost 4 bases, the J end lost 3 bases, and 11 bases lay between the germline ends. CDR1 and CDR2 (germline): SGHKS, YYEKEE (reference sequence). The CDR3 extends over 13 amino acids. CDR3 amino acids: CASSLISHYEQYF. CDR3 nucleotides: TGTGCCAGCAGCCTGATTTCGCACTACGAGCAGTACTTC. Filled out from reference TRBV5-5 and TRBJ2-7, the complete variable domain reads DAGVTQSPTHLIKTRGQQVTLRCSPISGHKSVSWYQQVLGQGPQFIFQYYEKEERGRGNFPDRFSARQFPNYSSELNVNALLLGDSALYLCASSLISHYEQYFGPGTRLTVT.

This clonotype was observed many times. This sequence joins TRBV7-6 and TRBJ2-5, with 9 bases fitting TRBD1. CDR1 and CDR2 from the germline V gene are SGHVS and FNYEAQ. Unmatched junction bases numbered 4, after V lost 0 bases and J lost 5 bases. The CDR3 consists of 15 residues. CDR3 amino acids: CASSLAGTGPETQYF. The DNA of the CDR3 is TGTGCCAGCAGCTTAGCGGGGACAGGGCCCGAGACCCAGTACTTC.

This clonotype was seen at least ten times. The rearrangement joins TRBV5-1 to TRBJ2-5; the D is unclear. The CDR3 is 10 amino acids. V lost 5 bases and J lost 7, with 6 bases in between. Germline V lookup: CDR1 SGHRS, CDR2 YFSETQ. The CDR3 DNA reads TGCGCCAGCAGTGAAGGGACCCAGTACTTC. This translates into CASSEGTQYF.

This clonotype was found many times. The chain recombines TRBV28 with TRBJ1-5; D gene uncertain. CDR1 and CDR2 (germline): MDHEN, SYDVKM. The CDR3 is 13 residues long. V lost 0 bases and J lost 8, with 8 bases in between. The CDR3, as DNA: TGTGCCAGCAGTTTATGGGGTGGGGAGCCCCAGCATTTT. It translates to CASSLWGGEPQHF.

This clonotype has a count of ten or more. The chain combines TRBV5-1 with TRBJ2-1; the D is unclear. This CDR3 is 12 amino acids long. Trimming shortened V by 0 bases and J by 7 bases, and 5 bases separated the two germline ends. Germline lookup yields CDR1 SGHRS and CDR2 YFSETQ. The DNA for the CDR3 is TGCGCCAGCAGCTTGGACAGAAATGAGCAGTTCTTC. It encodes CASSLDRNEQFF.

This clonotype was observed at least ten times. The rearrangement links TRBV9 to TRBJ2-7; the match to TRBD2 covers 12 bases. Per germline, CDR1 SGDLS and CDR2 YYNGEE. The CDR3 length is 16 residues. V shed 4 bases, J shed 3 bases, and the junction held 8 bases outside the gene matches. The CDR3 region has the DNA TGTGCCAGCAGCCCTAGACTAGCGGGAGATCACTACGAGCAGTACTTC. The encoded protein is CASSPRLAGDHYEQYF.

This clonotype was seen repeatedly, ten times or more. CDR3 region: CSDSDVLSYEQYF. CDR3 in DNA: TGCAGCGATTCGGATGTGCTATCCTACGAGCAGTACTTC. This sequence joins TRBV20-1 and TRBJ2-7, with no clear D. CDR3 length equals 13 residues. The germline V gene has CDR1 DFQATT and CDR2 SNEGSKA (reference sequence).

Judged by abundance, this clonotype is medium-sized. The chain couples TRBV9 to TRBJ2-3; 10 bases are a match to TRBD2. The germline V gene encodes CDR1 SGDLS and CDR2 YYNGEE. V trimming: 7 bases; J trimming: 0 bases; junction bases outside the gene matches: 8. The CDR3 is made up of 16 amino acids. The CDR3 DNA reads TGTGCCAGCGGTGGGACTAGCGCAGCTAGCACAGATACGCAGTATTTT. Translated, it gives CASGGTSAASTDTQYF.

This clonotype has only a few counts. The rearrangement joins TRBV19 to TRBJ2-2; TRBD2 aligns across 7 bases. V dropped 6 bases and J dropped 4; count of bases not matched to a gene: 17. Germline values: CDR1 LNHDA, CDR2 SQIVND (reference sequence). The CDR3 runs to 18 residues. Written as DNA, the CDR3 is TGTGCCAGTAGCACGACCGCGGACCGGGGCGGGAGCACCGGGGAGCTGTTTTTT. This translates into CASSTTADRGGSTGELFF.

This clonotype has at least ten counts. The chain carries TRBV9 and TRBJ1-2; D not certain. The CDR3 spans 13 residues. Germline CDR1 is SGDLS and CDR2 is YYNGEE. V lost 1 base to trimming and J lost 5 bases, with 9 bases between them. CDR3 bases: TGTGCCAGCAGCGTACGGATATCTTATGGCTACACCTTC. Translating it yields CASSVRISYGYTF.

In its sample, this clonotype was seen many times. This chain uses TRBV7-9 with TRBJ2-7; TRBD1 might be the D (6 bases). Germline CDR1 is SEHNR and CDR2 is FQNEAQ (reference sequence). The CDR3 runs to 14 residues. Trimming left V 4 bases short and J 7 bases short, with 17 bases between. In nucleotides, the CDR3 is TGTGCCAGCAGCTCCAACCTTGGACAGACAGAGCAGTACTTC. It encodes CASSSNLGQTEQYF.

This clonotype was picked up many times. The chain recombines TRBV28 with TRBJ2-3; 13 positions match TRBD2. The V gene's germline CDR1 is MDHEN and CDR2 SYDVKM. The CDR3 is 15 amino acids. V was clipped by 5 bases and J by 5 bases; unmatched bases: 4. The chain's CDR3 is CASSLGLAGRDTQYF. The DNA of the CDR3 is TGTGCCAGCAGTCTGGGACTAGCGGGAAGAGATACGCAGTATTTT.

This clonotype was detected ten times or more. The chain joins TRBV4-3 to TRBJ2-7, with TRBD1 identical over 8 bases. V lost 0 bases and J lost 5; bases outside the gene matches: 3. The CDR3 extends over 14 amino acids. From germline, CDR1 is LGHNA and CDR2 YSLEER. The CDR3 loop is CASSQDSGGDEQYF. The CDR3 nucleotides read TGCGCCAGCAGCCAAGATTCAGGGGGCGACGAGCAGTACTTC.

This clonotype has ten or more counts. The rearrangement joins TRBV5-1 to TRBJ2-3; D not resolved. V gave up 1 base and J gave up 6 bases, with 6 bases separating them. CDR1 is SGHRS, CDR2 YFSETQ, per germline. This CDR3 contains 12 residues. The CDR3 sequence is CASSLRADTQYF. The CDR3 coding sequence is TGCGCCAGCAGCTTGAGGGCTGATACGCAGTATTTT.

This clonotype was seen many times. V and J are TRBV7-2 and TRBJ2-1; 8 bases agree with TRBD2. The CDR3 runs to 16 residues. In germline, CDR1 is SGHTA, CDR2 FQGNSA. Trimming took 5 bases from V and 7 from J; bases not matched to a gene: 13. DNA for the CDR3: TGTGCCAGCAGCAAGTCTAGCGGGTACGCTCTTAATGAGCAGTTCTTC. Amino acids: CASSKSSGYALNEQFF.

In its sample, this clonotype was seen many times. The genes are TRBV12-3 or TRBV12-4 and TRBJ1-1; D perhaps matches TRBD1 (5 bases). The V end was cut by 5 bases, the J end by 4 bases, with 11 bases between. The CDR3 length is 13 residues. This CDR3 is CASSTRRATEAFF. The CDR3 DNA reads as TGTGCCAGCAGTACCCGCAGGGCCACTGAAGCTTTCTTT.

As concerns this clonotype: One base away lies a much larger clone, so this may be a sequencing read error. V is TRBV15 and J is TRBJ2-7; TRBD2 matches at 9 bases. The germline gives CDR1 LNHNV, CDR2 YYDKDF (reference sequence). The CDR3 runs 13 residues. In nucleotides, the CDR3 is TGTGCCACCCGGCCGACTAGCGGTTACGAGCAGCACTTC. It codes for CATRPTSGYEQHF.

This clonotype was seen ten or more times. The chain joins TRBV7-2 to TRBJ2-7; 9 nucleotides align to TRBD2. The junction had 17 bases not matched to a gene; V was cut back by 4 bases and J by 7 bases. The length of the CDR3 is 17 residues. The germline V gene encodes CDR1 SGHTA and CDR2 FQGNSA. CDR3: CASSSAGSGRSNREQYF. CDR3 in DNA: TGTGCCAGCAGCTCTGCGGGGAGCGGGAGGTCCAATAGGGAGCAGTACTTC.

This clonotype has at least ten counts. The chain is built from TRBV11-2 and TRBJ2-3; no clear D gene. The ends were cut back, 4 bases at V and 6 bases at J, with 14 bases in the middle. Germline V gene lookup returns CDR1 SGHAT and CDR2 FQNNGV. The CDR3 runs to 14 residues. The CDR3 region has the DNA TGTGCCAGCAGCTCAACACTCAGGCGGGATACGCAGTATTTT. Protein product: CASSSTLRRDTQYF.

This clonotype was found many times. The chain recombines TRBV10-3 with TRBJ1-2, with D perhaps TRBD1 (6 bases). Germline V gene data show CDR1 as ENHRY and CDR2 as SYGVKD. The CDR3 is 14 residues long. V was cut by 6 bases and J by 1 base, with 12 bases left in between. The CDR3 spells CAISPGQFNYGYTF. DNA of the CDR3: TGTGCCATCAGCCCCGGACAGTTTAACTATGGCTACACCTTC.

This clonotype has ten or more counts. CDR3 DNA sequence: TGTGCCATCAGTGATTCGAGCAACAGGGGGCTACCCTACGAGCAGTACTTC. It translates to CAISDSSNRGLPYEQYF. The V call is TRBV10-3, the J call TRBJ2-7, with 9 bases matching TRBD1. The CDR3 contains 17 residues. In germline, CDR1 is ENHRY, CDR2 SYGVKD. V dropped 3 bases and J dropped 2; count of bases not matched to a gene: 11.

This clonotype was picked up many times. The genes are TRBV7-8 and TRBJ2-5, with 11 bases fitting TRBD1. The CDR3 spans 16 residues. Germline trimming cut 3 bases from V and 6 bases from J; bases unmatched to any gene: 9. The germline gives CDR1 SGHVS, CDR2 FQNEAQ. The CDR3 is CASSFPGTGGKKTQYF. In nucleotides, the CDR3 is TGTGCCAGCAGCTTTCCCGGGACAGGGGGAAAAAAGACCCAGTACTTC.

This clonotype has at least ten counts. The rearrangement joins TRBV7-9 to TRBJ2-5, with 9 bases lining up with TRBD2. The germline gives CDR1 SEHNR, CDR2 FQNEAQ (reference sequence). The trim removed 5 bases at V and 4 bases at J, leaving 5 bases unmatched. This CDR3 has 14 amino acids. The CDR3 nucleotides are TGTGCCAGCAGCCCCGTACTAGCGGGAGAGACCCAGTACTTC. This gives the protein CASSPVLAGETQYF.

This clonotype has a count of ten or more. This CDR3 is CASTTWGLDTQYF. In DNA form, the CDR3 reads TGTGCCAGCACCACCTGGGGGTTAGATACGCAGTATTTT. The chain links TRBV6-2 or TRBV6-3 to TRBJ2-3, with D perhaps TRBD1 or TRBD2 (5 bases each). Germline-derived CDR1 and CDR2 are MNHEY and SVGEGT. The V end lost 7 bases, the J end lost 5 bases, and 13 bases lay between the germline ends. The CDR3 loop spans 13 amino acids.

This clonotype was seen at least ten times. The chain employs TRBV7-9 and TRBJ2-2; 11 positions match TRBD2. This CDR3 is built from 17 residues. Germline lookup yields CDR1 SEHNR and CDR2 FQNEAQ (reference sequence). V lost 3 bases and J lost 4; bases outside the gene matches: 7. The CDR3 region is CASSFFPGLAVTGELFF. The CDR3 nucleotides read TGTGCCAGCAGCTTTTTTCCGGGACTAGCGGTCACCGGGGAGCTGTTTTTT. Complete variable domain (other parts from reference TRBV7-9 and TRBJ2-2): DTGVSQNPRHKITKRGQNVTFRCDPISEHNRLYWYRQTLGQGPEFLTYFQNEAQLEKSRLLSDRFSAERPKGSFSTLEIQRTEQGDSAMYLCASSFFPGLAVTGELFFGEGSRLTVL.